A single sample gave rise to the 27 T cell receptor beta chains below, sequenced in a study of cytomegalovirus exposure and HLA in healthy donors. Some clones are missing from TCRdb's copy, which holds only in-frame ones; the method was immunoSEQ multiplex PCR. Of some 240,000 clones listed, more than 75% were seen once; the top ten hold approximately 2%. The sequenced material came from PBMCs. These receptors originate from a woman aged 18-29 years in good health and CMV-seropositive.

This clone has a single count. CDR3 in DNA: TGTGCCAGCAGCTTGGTAGACATGAACACTGAAGCTTTCTTT. Translating it yields CASSLVDMNTEAFF. This chain uses TRBV5-6 with TRBJ1-1; D unclear. The CDR3 has 14 amino acids. Between the trimmed V and J ends, which lost 0 bases and 0 bases, there was a span of 6 bases. The germline V gene encodes CDR1 SGHDT and CDR2 YYEEEE.

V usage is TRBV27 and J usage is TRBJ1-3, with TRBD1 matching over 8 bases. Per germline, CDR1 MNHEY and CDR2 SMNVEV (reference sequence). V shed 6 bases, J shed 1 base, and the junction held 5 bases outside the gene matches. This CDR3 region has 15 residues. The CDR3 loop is CASRPTGGSGNTIYF. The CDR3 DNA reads TGTGCCAGCAGGCCCACAGGGGGTTCTGGAAACACCATATATTTT.

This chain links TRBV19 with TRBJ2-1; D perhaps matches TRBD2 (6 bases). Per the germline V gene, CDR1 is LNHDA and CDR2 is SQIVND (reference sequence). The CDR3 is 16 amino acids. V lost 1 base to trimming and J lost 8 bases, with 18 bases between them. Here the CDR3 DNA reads TGTGCCAGTAGTATAGCGGGGGACCCAGTGCCCGATGAGCAGTTCTTC. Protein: CASSIAGDPVPDEQFF.

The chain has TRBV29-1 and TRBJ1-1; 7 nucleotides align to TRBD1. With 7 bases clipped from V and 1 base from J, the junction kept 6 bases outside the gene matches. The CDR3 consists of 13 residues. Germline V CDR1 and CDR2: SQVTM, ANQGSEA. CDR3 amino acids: CSALRTGNTEAFF. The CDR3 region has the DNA TGCAGCGCCCTGAGGACAGGGAACACTGAAGCTTTCTTT.

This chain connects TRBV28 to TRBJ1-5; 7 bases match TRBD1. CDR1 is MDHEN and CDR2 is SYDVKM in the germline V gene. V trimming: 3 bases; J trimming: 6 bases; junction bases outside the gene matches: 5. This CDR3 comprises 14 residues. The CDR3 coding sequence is TGTGCCAGCAGTTTTAGGAGGGGGCCTCAGCCCCAGCATTTT. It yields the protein CASSFRRGPQPQHF.

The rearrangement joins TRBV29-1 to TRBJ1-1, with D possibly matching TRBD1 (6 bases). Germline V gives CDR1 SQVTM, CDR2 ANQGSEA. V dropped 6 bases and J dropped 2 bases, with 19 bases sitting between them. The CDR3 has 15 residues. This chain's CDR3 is CSVGRAGEFNTEAFF. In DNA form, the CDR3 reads TGCAGCGTAGGTAGGGCAGGGGAGTTTAACACTGAAGCTTTCTTT.

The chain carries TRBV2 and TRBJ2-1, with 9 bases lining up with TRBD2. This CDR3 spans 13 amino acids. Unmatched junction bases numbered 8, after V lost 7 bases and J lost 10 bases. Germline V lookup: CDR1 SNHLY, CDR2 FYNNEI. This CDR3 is CASKIAGVGEQFF. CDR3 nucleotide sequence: TGTGCCAGCAAGATAGCGGGAGTCGGCGAGCAGTTCTTC.

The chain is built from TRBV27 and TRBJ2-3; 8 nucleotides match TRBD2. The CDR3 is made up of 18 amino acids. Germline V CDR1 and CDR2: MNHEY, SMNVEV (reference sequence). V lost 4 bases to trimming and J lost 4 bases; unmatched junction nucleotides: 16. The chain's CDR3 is CASSSRLGREGGADTQYF. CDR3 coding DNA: TGTGCCAGCAGTTCCCGACTAGGACGGGAGGGAGGGGCAGATACGCAGTATTTT.

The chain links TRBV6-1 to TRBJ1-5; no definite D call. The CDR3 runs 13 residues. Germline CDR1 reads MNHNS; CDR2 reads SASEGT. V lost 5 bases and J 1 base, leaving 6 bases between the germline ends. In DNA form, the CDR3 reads TGTGCCAGCAGTCCGGGGAGCAATCAGCCCCAGCATTTT. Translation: CASSPGSNQPQHF.

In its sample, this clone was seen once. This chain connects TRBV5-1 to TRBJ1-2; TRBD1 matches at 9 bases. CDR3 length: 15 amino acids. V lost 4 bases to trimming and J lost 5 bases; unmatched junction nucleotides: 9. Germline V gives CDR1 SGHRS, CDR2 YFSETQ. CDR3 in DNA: TGCGCCAGCAGCATCCGGGACAGGGACTTATATGGCTACACCTTC. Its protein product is CASSIRDRDLYGYTF.

The CDR3, as DNA: TGCGCCAGCAGCTCACAGGGGAGCGGGAACACCGGGGAGCTGTTTTTT. It specifies CASSSQGSGNTGELFF. The chain is built from TRBV5-1 and TRBJ2-2; 7 bases match TRBD1. The V gene end was trimmed by 3 bases and the J gene end by 1 base; junction bases not matched to a gene: 6. From germline, CDR1 is SGHRS and CDR2 YFSETQ. This CDR3 is built from 16 residues.

DNA for the CDR3: TGCGCCAGCAGCTTGGGCAGGGGAGGGGTTGAAGCTTTCTTT. As protein: CASSLGRGGVEAFF. This chain uses TRBV5-1 with TRBJ1-1; a possible D gene is TRBD1 (6 bases). V lost 0 bases and J lost 7, with 13 bases in between. Germline lookup yields CDR1 SGHRS and CDR2 YFSETQ. The CDR3 spans 14 residues.

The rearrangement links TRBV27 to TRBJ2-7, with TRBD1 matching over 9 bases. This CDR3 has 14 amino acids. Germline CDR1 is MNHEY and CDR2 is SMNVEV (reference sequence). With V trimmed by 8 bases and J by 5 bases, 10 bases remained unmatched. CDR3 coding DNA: TGTGCCAGCTCCCCCCTCAGGACAGGGGACGAGCAGTACTTC. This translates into CASSPLRTGDEQYF.

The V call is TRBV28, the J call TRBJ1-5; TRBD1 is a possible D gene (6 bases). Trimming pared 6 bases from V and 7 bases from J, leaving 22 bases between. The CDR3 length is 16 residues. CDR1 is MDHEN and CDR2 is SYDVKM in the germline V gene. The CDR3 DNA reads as TGTGCCAGCAGAATAGGGTCTCGACAGGCCAGGCAGCCCCAGCATTTT. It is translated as CASRIGSRQARQPQHF.

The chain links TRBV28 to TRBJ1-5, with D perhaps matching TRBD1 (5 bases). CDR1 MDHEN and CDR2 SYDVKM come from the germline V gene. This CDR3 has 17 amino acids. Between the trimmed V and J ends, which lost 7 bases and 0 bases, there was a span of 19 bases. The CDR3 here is CASNHPQGILSNQPQHF. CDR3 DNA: TGTGCCAGCAACCACCCTCAGGGAATCCTTAGCAATCAGCCCCAGCATTTT.

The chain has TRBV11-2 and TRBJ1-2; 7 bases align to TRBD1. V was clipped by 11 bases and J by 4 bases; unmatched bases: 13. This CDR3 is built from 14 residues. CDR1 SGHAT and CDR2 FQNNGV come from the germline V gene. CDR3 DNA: TGTGCCGCGAGGAGGGGGCAGGCACCCTATGGCTACACCTTC. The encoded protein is CAARRGQAPYGYTF.

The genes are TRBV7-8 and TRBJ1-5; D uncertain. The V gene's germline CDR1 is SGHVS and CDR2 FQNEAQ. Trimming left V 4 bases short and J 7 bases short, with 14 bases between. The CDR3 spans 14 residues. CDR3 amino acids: CASSSERVSQPQHF. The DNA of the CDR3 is TGTGCCAGCAGCTCGGAACGGGTATCCCAGCCCCAGCATTTT.

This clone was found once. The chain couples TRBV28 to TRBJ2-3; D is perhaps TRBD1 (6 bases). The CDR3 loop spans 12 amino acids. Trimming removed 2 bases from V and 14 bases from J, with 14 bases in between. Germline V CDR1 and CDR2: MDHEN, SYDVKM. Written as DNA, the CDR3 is TGTGCCAGCAGTTTACCTGGGACAACTTTGTATTTT. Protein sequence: CASSLPGTTLYF.

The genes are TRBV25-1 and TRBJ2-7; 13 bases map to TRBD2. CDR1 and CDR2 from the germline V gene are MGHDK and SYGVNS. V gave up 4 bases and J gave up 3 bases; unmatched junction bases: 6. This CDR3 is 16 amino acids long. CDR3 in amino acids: CASSVPGLAGSYEQYF. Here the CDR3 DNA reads TGTGCCAGCAGTGTACCGGGACTAGCGGGGAGCTACGAGCAGTACTTC.

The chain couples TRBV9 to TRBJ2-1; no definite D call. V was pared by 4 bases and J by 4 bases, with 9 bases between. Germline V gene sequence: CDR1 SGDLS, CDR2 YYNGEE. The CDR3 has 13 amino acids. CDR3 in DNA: TGTGCCAGCAGCCCGCGTACTTACAATGAGCAGTTCTTC. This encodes CASSPRTYNEQFF.

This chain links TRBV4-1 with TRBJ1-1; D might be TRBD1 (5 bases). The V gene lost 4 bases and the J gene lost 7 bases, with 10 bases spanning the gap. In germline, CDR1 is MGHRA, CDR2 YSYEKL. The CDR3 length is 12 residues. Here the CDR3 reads CASSPPGLEAFF. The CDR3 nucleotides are TGCGCCAGCAGCCCACCGGGACTTGAAGCTTTCTTT.

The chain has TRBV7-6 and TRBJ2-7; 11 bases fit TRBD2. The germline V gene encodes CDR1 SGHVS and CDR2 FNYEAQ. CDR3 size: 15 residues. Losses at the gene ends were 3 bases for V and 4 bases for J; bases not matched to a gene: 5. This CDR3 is CASSLAGLAAYEQYF. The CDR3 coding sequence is TGTGCCAGCAGCTTGGCGGGACTAGCGGCTTACGAGCAGTACTTC.

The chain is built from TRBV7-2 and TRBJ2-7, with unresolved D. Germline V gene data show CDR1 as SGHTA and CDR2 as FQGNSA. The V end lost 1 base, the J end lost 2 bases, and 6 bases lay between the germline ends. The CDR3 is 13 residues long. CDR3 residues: CASSLDSPYEQYF. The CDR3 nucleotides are TGTGCCAGCAGCTTAGACAGCCCCTACGAGCAGTACTTC.

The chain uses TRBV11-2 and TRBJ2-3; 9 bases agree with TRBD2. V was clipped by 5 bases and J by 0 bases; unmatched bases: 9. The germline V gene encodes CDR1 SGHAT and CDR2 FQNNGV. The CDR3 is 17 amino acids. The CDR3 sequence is CASSPLRTSASTDTQYF. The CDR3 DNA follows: TGTGCCAGCAGCCCCTTAAGGACTAGCGCGAGCACAGATACGCAGTATTTT.

The CDR3 is CASSEAGGWNTGELFF. CDR3 sequence (DNA): TGTGCCAGCAGTGAAGCGGGGGGATGGAACACCGGGGAGCTGTTTTTT. The rearrangement links TRBV6-1 to TRBJ2-2, with a weak D call TRBD2 (6 bases). V lost 0 bases, J lost 1 base, and 9 bases lay in between. The V gene's germline CDR1 is MNHNS and CDR2 SASEGT. The CDR3 loop spans 16 amino acids.

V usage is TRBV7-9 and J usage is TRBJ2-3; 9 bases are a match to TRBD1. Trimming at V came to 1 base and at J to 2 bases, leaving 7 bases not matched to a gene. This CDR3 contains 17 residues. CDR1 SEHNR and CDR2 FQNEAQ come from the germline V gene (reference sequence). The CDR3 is CASSLGLGDRDTDTQYF. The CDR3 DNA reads TGTGCCAGCAGCTTAGGATTAGGGGACAGGGACACAGATACGCAGTATTTT.

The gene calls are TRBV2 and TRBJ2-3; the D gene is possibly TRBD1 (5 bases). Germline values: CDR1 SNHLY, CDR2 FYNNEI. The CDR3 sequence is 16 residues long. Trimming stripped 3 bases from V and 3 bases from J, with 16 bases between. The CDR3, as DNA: TGTGCCAGCAGTGACCGGTGGGGCCGCCGGACAGATACGCAGTATTTT. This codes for CASSDRWGRRTDTQYF.